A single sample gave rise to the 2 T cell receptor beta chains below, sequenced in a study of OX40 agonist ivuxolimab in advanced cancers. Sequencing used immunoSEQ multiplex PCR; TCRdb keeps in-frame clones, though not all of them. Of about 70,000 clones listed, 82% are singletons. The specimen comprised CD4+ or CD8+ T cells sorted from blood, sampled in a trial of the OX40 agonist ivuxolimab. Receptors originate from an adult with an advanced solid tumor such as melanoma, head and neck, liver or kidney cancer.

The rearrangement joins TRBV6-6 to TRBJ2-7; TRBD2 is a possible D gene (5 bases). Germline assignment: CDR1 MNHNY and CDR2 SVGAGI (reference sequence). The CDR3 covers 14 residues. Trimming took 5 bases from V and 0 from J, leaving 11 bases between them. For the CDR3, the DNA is TGTGCCAGCAGTCCCCAAGGGAGCTCCTACGAGCAGTACGTC. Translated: CASSPQGSSYEQYV.

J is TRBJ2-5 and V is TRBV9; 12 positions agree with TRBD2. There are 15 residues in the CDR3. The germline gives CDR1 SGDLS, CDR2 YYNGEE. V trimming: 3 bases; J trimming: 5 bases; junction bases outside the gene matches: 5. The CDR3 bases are TGTGCCAGCAGCGCGTCCGGGACTAGCGGGGAGACCCAGTACTTC. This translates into CASSASGTSGETQYF.